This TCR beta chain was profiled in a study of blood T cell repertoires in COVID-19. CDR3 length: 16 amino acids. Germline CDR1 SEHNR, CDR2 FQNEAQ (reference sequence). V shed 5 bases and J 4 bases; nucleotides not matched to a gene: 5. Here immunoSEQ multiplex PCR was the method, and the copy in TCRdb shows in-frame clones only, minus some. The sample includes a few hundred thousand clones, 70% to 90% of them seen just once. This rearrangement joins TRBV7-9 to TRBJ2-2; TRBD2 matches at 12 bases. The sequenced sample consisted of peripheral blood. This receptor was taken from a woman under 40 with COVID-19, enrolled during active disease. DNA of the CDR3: TGTGCCAGCAGCCCGTCTAGCGGGAGGGCCACCGGGGAGCTGTTTTTT. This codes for CASSPSSGRATGELFF.